The clone carrying this T cell receptor beta chain has just one count. This CDR3 comprises 16 residues. Trimming took off 5 bases at V and 1 base at J, with 15 bases between the two ends. Germline V gives CDR1 MNHEY, CDR2 SMNVEV (reference sequence). This sample was taken from a study of T cell responses to AZD1222 COVID-19 vaccine. Assay: immunoSEQ multiplex PCR; the TCRdb copy retains only in-frame clones and omits some. The data hold 56,000 or so clones, with around nine tenths observed a single time. The chain is built from TRBV27 and TRBJ1-5; D is unresolved. The sequence derives from an adult in good health. Material: peripheral blood, obtained on day 0 of AZD1222 vaccination. The CDR3 is CASSVGGRRSNQPQHF. The CDR3 DNA sequence: TGTGCCAGCAGTGTAGGAGGCCGTAGAAGCAATCAGCCCCAGCATTTT.